Presented here are 11 T cell receptor beta chains from one specimen sequenced in a study of CD8+CD57+ T cells in acquired aplastic anemia. An expansion of CD8+CD57+ cells by flow cytometry had been shown in patients chosen for sequencing. Profiling that covered TCR beta VDJ and CDR3 relied on genomic DNA as its template. TCRdb used MiXCR to reprocess the reads, holding one entry per CDR3 protein. The sample holds approximately 57,000 distinct CDR3 sequences, approximately 52% seen once. The sequencing input was sorted CD4+, CD8+, or CD8+CD57+ T cells (not recorded which) from PBMCs. Receptors were obtained from a human donor with aplastic anemia.

The chain employs TRBV10-1 and TRBJ2-2, with D hard to call. Per germline, CDR1 WNHNN and CDR2 SYGVQD (reference sequence). This CDR3 contains 13 residues. V was shortened by 7 bases and J by 2 bases, with 8 bases between the two germline ends. CDR3: CASTGDNTGELFF. CDR3 coding DNA: TGCGCCAGCACCGGAGACAACACCGGGGAGCTGTTTTTT.

This clonotype was picked up many times. V is TRBV28 and J is TRBJ2-5, with D uncertain. The CDR3 loop spans 12 amino acids. CDR1 and CDR2 (germline): MDHEN, SYDVKM. The V end was cut by 4 bases, the J end by 7 bases, with 10 bases between. CDR3 amino acids: CASSSDPRTQYF. The DNA of the CDR3 is TGTGCCAGCAGTTCGGACCCCCGGACCCAGTACTTC.

J is TRBJ2-3 and V is TRBV9; no definite D call. Germline V lookup: CDR1 SGDLS, CDR2 YYNGEE. The V end was cut by 0 bases, the J end by 5 bases, with 1 base between. The CDR3 length is 11 residues. The CDR3 spells CASSVGDTQYF. CDR3 in DNA: TGTGCCAGCAGCGTAGGAGATACGCAGTATTTT. Full variable domain (rest looked up from reference TRBV9 and TRBJ2-3): DSGVTQTPKHLITATGQRVTLRCSPRSGDLSVYWYQQSLDQGLQFLIQYYNGEERAKGNILERFSAQQFPDLHSELNLSSLELGDSALYFCASSVGDTQYFGPGTRLTVL.

This clonotype was found many times. This sequence joins TRBV30 and TRBJ1-4; D may be TRBD1 (5 bases). The V gene lost 0 bases and the J gene lost 8 bases, with 10 bases spanning the gap. The CDR3 extends over 13 amino acids. Germline loops: CDR1 GTSNPN, CDR2 SVGIG (reference sequence). The CDR3 loop reads CAWSVSRGEKLFF. The CDR3 region has the DNA TGTGCCTGGAGTGTATCACGGGGGGAAAAACTGTTTTTT.

The chain uses TRBV24-1 and TRBJ2-3; D could derive from TRBD1 or TRBD2 (5 bases each). CDR1 and CDR2 (germline): KGHDR, SFDVKD. V lost 3 bases and J lost 7, with 10 bases in between. This CDR3 spans 13 amino acids. The CDR3 sequence: CATSDMGTNTQYF. The CDR3 coding sequence is TGTGCCACCAGTGATATGGGGACGAATACGCAGTATTTT.

The chain joins TRBV6-1 to TRBJ2-2; the match to TRBD1 covers 10 bases. CDR1 MNHNS and CDR2 SASEGT come from the germline V gene. The CDR3 is 16 amino acids. J was trimmed by 5 bases and V by 2 bases; bases with no gene match: 5. The CDR3 spells CASSELAGQGTGELFF. The DNA for the CDR3 is TGTGCCAGCAGTGAACTGGCGGGACAGGGGACCGGGGAGCTGTTTTTT.

The chain joins TRBV19 to TRBJ2-1; tentative D call: TRBD1 (6 bases). The V and J ends lost 7 bases and 6 bases respectively, with 19 bases between them. The CDR3 totals 15 residues. Germline lookup yields CDR1 LNHDA and CDR2 SQIVND (reference sequence). The CDR3 loop reads CASTRGQSNRNEQFF. The CDR3 coding sequence is TGTGCCAGTACCCGAGGACAGAGTAATCGCAATGAGCAGTTCTTC.

This rearrangement joins TRBV15 to TRBJ2-7; 11 bases line up with TRBD2. Germline V gene data show CDR1 as LNHNV and CDR2 as YYDKDF (reference sequence). The CDR3 sequence is 17 residues long. Trimming removed 2 bases from V and 6 bases from J; junction bases left unmatched: 12. The CDR3 bases are TGTGCCACCAGCAGAAGAAAATTCGGGACTAGCGGATTCGAGCAGTACTTC. It specifies CATSRRKFGTSGFEQYF.

The chain links TRBV2 to TRBJ1-1; 7 bases line up with TRBD1. The CDR3 is 15 amino acids. Germline CDR1 and CDR2: SNHLY and FYNNEI. V was clipped by 6 bases and J by 0 bases; unmatched bases: 7. This chain's CDR3 is CASRTGVLMNTEAFF. In DNA form, the CDR3 reads TGTGCCAGCAGAACAGGGGTCCTAATGAACACTGAAGCTTTCTTT. The entire variable domain, with the rest obtained from reference TRBV2 and TRBJ1-1, is as follows: EPEVTQTPSHQVTQMGQEVILRCVPISNHLYFYWYRQILGQKVEFLVSFYNNEISEKSEIFDDQFSVERPDGSNFTLKIRSTKLEDSAMYFCASRTGVLMNTEAFFGQGTRLTVV.

The chain combines TRBV10-3 with TRBJ1-2; a possible D gene is TRBD1 (5 bases). CDR1 and CDR2 from the germline V gene are ENHRY and SYGVKD. The CDR3 loop spans 14 amino acids. V was shortened by 2 bases and J by 4 bases, with 11 bases between the two germline ends. CDR3: CAISEGGSGYGYTF. The CDR3 nucleotides read TGTGCCATCAGTGAGGGGGGGAGTGGCTATGGCTACACCTTC.

This clonotype was seen only a few times. Given a much more abundant clone one base away, this may be a read error. The chain couples TRBV6-1 to TRBJ1-5; tentatively, D is TRBD1 (5 bases). The CDR3 extends over 15 amino acids. Germline-derived CDR1 and CDR2 are MNHNS and SASEGT. This CDR3 reads CASNERRGVGQPQHF. The CDR3 DNA reads TGTGCCAGCAATGAAAGGAGGGGAGTTGGTCAGCCCCAGCATTTT.